What follows are 19 T cell receptor beta chains derived from one specimen sequenced in a study of cytomegalovirus exposure and HLA in healthy donors. PCR amplification relied on 60 Vbeta primers (plus 13 Jbeta primers). Profiling relied on immunoSEQ multiplex PCR, and the TCRdb table lists in-frame clones only, not all of them. Seen here are approximately 220,000 clones, roughly four fifths observed once, and the top ten hold over 1.1%. Sequences were obtained from PBMCs. The receptors here all came from a girl aged 10 to 17 in good health and CMV-seronegative.

This chain uses TRBV28 with TRBJ1-2; D gene ambiguous. Germline V gene sequence: CDR1 MDHEN, CDR2 SYDVKM. The CDR3 has 13 residues. Trimming removed 3 bases at V and 5 bases at J, with 10 bases between. The CDR3 DNA follows: TGTGCCAGCAGTTTCCCGGGTTTATATGGCTACACCTTC. Its protein is CASSFPGLYGYTF.

V is TRBV5-1 and J is TRBJ2-7; no firm D call. Germline V gene lookup returns CDR1 SGHRS and CDR2 YFSETQ. Between the trimmed V and J ends, which lost 5 bases and 2 bases, there was a span of 5 bases. The CDR3 extends over 11 amino acids. The DNA for the CDR3 is TGCGCCAGCAGAAGCACCTACGAGCAGTACTTC. It is translated as CASRSTYEQYF.

This chain uses TRBV11-2 with TRBJ2-7; possibly TRBD1 for D (6 bases). The CDR3 totals 12 residues. Germline V gene sequence: CDR1 SGHAT, CDR2 FQNNGV. V lost 8 bases and J lost 6, with 14 bases in between. The CDR3: CASQTTGIEQYF. CDR3 bases: TGTGCCAGCCAAACTACAGGGATCGAGCAGTACTTC.

Written as DNA, the CDR3 is TGTGCCAGCAGCGGAGAGACAGGGGCCTATGGCTACACCTTC. The encoded protein is CASSGETGAYGYTF. This sequence joins TRBV9 and TRBJ1-2, with 8 positions matching TRBD1. The junction had 5 bases not matched to a gene; V was cut back by 3 bases and J by 4 bases. The CDR3 sequence is 14 residues long. Per the germline V gene, CDR1 is SGDLS and CDR2 is YYNGEE.

The chain links TRBV28 to TRBJ2-7, with D uncertain. The CDR3 runs 11 residues. V was clipped by 1 base and J by 6 bases, with 4 bases between them. Germline lookup yields CDR1 MDHEN and CDR2 SYDVKM. The CDR3 nucleotides read TGTGCCAGCAGTTTATTATCCGAGCAGTACTTC. This encodes CASSLLSEQYF.

The gene calls are TRBV7-8 and TRBJ2-3; no definite D call. Trimming left V 3 bases short and J 0 bases short, with 10 bases between. This CDR3 is built from 15 residues. The germline V gene encodes CDR1 SGHVS and CDR2 FQNEAQ. Here the CDR3 DNA reads TGTGCCAGCAGCTTGCTACCGCGGAGCACAGATACGCAGTATTTT. Its translation: CASSLLPRSTDTQYF.

V is TRBV5-6 and J is TRBJ2-7; TRBD2 agrees at 7 bases. The CDR3 is 15 residues long. CDR1 SGHDT and CDR2 YYEEEE come from the germline V gene. V shed 1 base and J 0 bases; nucleotides not matched to a gene: 4. CDR3 sequence: CASSLMAGASYEQYF. The CDR3 DNA sequence: TGTGCCAGCAGCTTGATGGCGGGAGCCTCCTACGAGCAGTACTTC.

This chain joins TRBV2 and TRBJ2-7, with 9 positions matching TRBD1. Trimming cost V 2 bases and J 2 bases; bases outside gene matches: 7. CDR3 size: 16 residues. Germline lookup yields CDR1 SNHLY and CDR2 FYNNEI. In DNA, the CDR3 is TGTGCCAGCAGTGAATCGGAGACAGGGGGAACCTACGAGCAGTACTTC. Its protein is CASSESETGGTYEQYF.

This clone was seen once. The V call is TRBV7-3, the J call TRBJ2-1; D unresolved. Germline V CDR1 and CDR2: SGHTA, FQGTGA. Trimming cost V 5 bases and J 7 bases, with 15 bases left between them. The CDR3 consists of 14 residues. The CDR3 sequence is CASSPHFTPNEQFF. As DNA, the CDR3 is TGTGCCAGCAGCCCCCACTTTACCCCGAATGAGCAGTTCTTC. Variable domain in full (rest from reference TRBV7-3 and TRBJ2-1): GAGVSQTPSNKVTEKGKYVELRCDPISGHTALYWYRQSLGQGPEFLIYFQGTGAADDSGLPNDRFFAVRPEGSVSTLKIQRTERGDSAVYLCASSPHFTPNEQFFGPGTRLTVL.

The chain recombines TRBV19 with TRBJ1-2; unclear D gene. V lost 9 bases, J lost 4 bases, and 18 bases lay in between. Germline loops: CDR1 LNHDA, CDR2 SQIVND (reference sequence). The length of the CDR3 is 14 residues. Here the CDR3 reads CARIRLREPYGYTF. The CDR3 DNA reads as TGTGCCAGAATAAGACTCCGGGAGCCCTATGGCTACACCTTC.

The chain joins TRBV2 to TRBJ1-1, with a weak D call TRBD1 (5 bases). Germline V CDR1 and CDR2: SNHLY, FYNNEI. The CDR3 contains 14 residues. The V end lost 8 bases, the J end lost 0 bases, and 13 bases lay between the germline ends. The CDR3 DNA follows: TGTGCCAGCTCCCGGGGGGGAATGAACACTGAAGCTTTCTTT. It is translated as CASSRGGMNTEAFF.

The chain carries TRBV2 and TRBJ2-1; 9 nucleotides match TRBD1. Germline-derived CDR1 and CDR2 are SNHLY and FYNNEI. Trimming took 8 bases from V and 12 from J; bases not matched to a gene: 14. This CDR3 is 14 amino acids long. Here the CDR3 DNA reads TGTGCCAGCGTAATACAGGGGGCGCTCGGTGGGCAGTTCTTC. As protein: CASVIQGALGGQFF.

This chain links TRBV7-2 with TRBJ2-2, with a possible D match to TRBD1 (6 bases). The V end was cut by 1 base, the J end by 5 bases, with 11 bases between. The CDR3 runs 15 residues. Germline V gene sequence: CDR1 SGHTA, CDR2 FQGNSA. The CDR3 DNA follows: TGTGCCAGCAGCTTAGGGGACACCCGGACCGGGGAGCTGTTTTTT. Encoded protein: CASSLGDTRTGELFF.

The chain employs TRBV2 and TRBJ1-5, with D possibly TRBD1 on 5 matching bases. There are 15 residues in the CDR3. V shed 7 bases and J shed 7 bases, with 20 bases lying between them. Germline CDR1 and CDR2: SNHLY and FYNNEI. The chain's CDR3 is CASKPLGGTFQPQHF. CDR3 nucleotides: TGTGCCAGCAAACCCCTGGGGGGGACGTTCCAGCCCCAGCATTTT. Drawing the rest from reference TRBV2 and TRBJ1-5, the complete variable domain is EPEVTQTPSHQVTQMGQEVILRCVPISNHLYFYWYRQILGQKVEFLVSFYNNEISEKSEIFDDQFSVERPDGSNFTLKIRSTKLEDSAMYFCASKPLGGTFQPQHFGDGTRLSIL.

The chain has TRBV5-6 and TRBJ1-1, with 7 nucleotides matching TRBD1. Trimming at V came to 4 bases and at J to 1 base, leaving 7 bases not matched to a gene. There are 15 residues in the CDR3. Germline assignment: CDR1 SGHDT and CDR2 YYEEEE. Here the CDR3 reads CASSDTGTANTEAFF. In DNA, the CDR3 is TGTGCCAGCAGCGACACCGGGACAGCGAACACTGAAGCTTTCTTT.

The chain couples TRBV25-1 to TRBJ1-1, with D perhaps TRBD1 (6 bases). The CDR3 sequence is 14 residues long. Deletions cut 6 bases from V and 1 base from J, with 12 bases between. Germline V lookup: CDR1 MGHDK, CDR2 SYGVNS. CDR3 sequence: CASRETGANTEAFF. The CDR3 DNA follows: TGTGCCAGCAGAGAGACAGGCGCGAACACTGAAGCTTTCTTT.

This clone was seen a few times. The chain uses TRBV6-1 and TRBJ1-1, with D unresolved. The germline V and J ends were trimmed by 0 bases and 0 bases, with 5 bases remaining between them. Per the germline V gene, CDR1 is MNHNS and CDR2 is SASEGT. This CDR3 region has 14 residues. CDR3: CASSEARLNTEAFF. The DNA of the CDR3 is TGTGCCAGCAGTGAAGCCCGGTTGAACACTGAAGCTTTCTTT.

The chain uses TRBV6-5 and TRBJ2-7; 13 positions agree with TRBD2. V was clipped by 6 bases and J by 6 bases; unmatched bases: 5. Germline assignment: CDR1 MNHEY and CDR2 SVGAGI. The CDR3 runs 14 residues. The CDR3 reads CASSRTSGGREQYF. DNA of the CDR3: TGTGCCAGCAGCCGGACTAGCGGGGGCCGCGAGCAGTACTTC.

This clone was observed once. J is TRBJ1-1 and V is TRBV25-1; D gene ambiguous. Germline V lookup: CDR1 MGHDK, CDR2 SYGVNS. Trimming left V 8 bases short and J 0 bases short, with 13 bases between. The CDR3 is made up of 14 amino acids. In DNA, the CDR3 is TGTGCCAGCGCGGAAACTGGCATGAACACTGAAGCTTTCTTT. Its protein product is CASAETGMNTEAFF.